One and the same sample provided the 21 T cell receptor beta chains below, sequenced in a study. TCRdb used MiXCR to reprocess the 5' RACE reads, holding one entry per CDR3 protein. The table includes 32,000 or so distinct CDR3 sequences, 20% to 30% detected once. Cells sorted as Tregs were CD4+, CD25+ and CD127-/low. Sequenced material: tumor-infiltrating Tregs sorted from the breast tumor. These receptors were collected from a female donor with breast cancer.

This clonotype has ten or more counts. The chain joins TRBV25-1 to TRBJ2-5; no definite D call. Per germline, CDR1 MGHDK and CDR2 SYGVNS. Trimming removed 5 bases at V and 1 base at J, with 11 bases between. The CDR3 extends over 14 amino acids. CDR3 region: CASSSSNSQETQYF. CDR3 in DNA: TGTGCCAGCAGTTCAAGTAACTCCCAAGAGACCCAGTACTTC.

This clonotype was found many times. This chain uses TRBV28 with TRBJ2-7; D might be TRBD2 (6 bases). V was pared by 3 bases and J by 0 bases, with 9 bases between. Looked up from germline, CDR1 is MDHEN and CDR2 is SYDVKM. The CDR3 is made up of 14 amino acids. In DNA form, the CDR3 reads TGTGCCAGCAGTTTTGCGGGGCGCTCCTACGAGCAGTACTTC. It yields the protein CASSFAGRSYEQYF.

The sample holds many counts of this clonotype. This chain uses TRBV9 with TRBJ2-2; D not certain. V was shortened by 0 bases and J by 6 bases, with 0 bases between the two germline ends. The CDR3 totals 11 residues. Per germline, CDR1 SGDLS and CDR2 YYNGEE. The CDR3 DNA reads as TGTGCCAGCAGCGTAGCCGGGGAGCTGTTTTTT. As protein: CASSVAGELFF. The full variable domain, in which reference TRBV9 and TRBJ2-2 provide the parts outside the CDR3, is DSGVTQTPKHLITATGQRVTLRCSPRSGDLSVYWYQQSLDQGLQFLIQYYNGEERAKGNILERFSAQQFPDLHSELNLSSLELGDSALYFCASSVAGELFFGEGSRLTVL.

This clonotype has a single count. One end of the junction fails to match germline, which may point to a read error. In nucleotides, the CDR3 is TGCGGTGCTCGGCCTCGGAGGGATGAGCAGTTCTTC. Protein product: CGARPRRDEQFF. The V gene is TRBV20-1, the J gene TRBJ2-1; D might be TRBD2 (6 bases). In germline, CDR1 is DFQATT, CDR2 SNEGSKA (reference sequence). The CDR3 extends over 12 amino acids.

This clonotype was counted ten times or more. An end of the junction does not agree with germline; a read error may underlie this. This chain connects TRBV4-1 to TRBJ1-6; possibly TRBD1 for D (6 bases). Germline V gene lookup returns CDR1 MGHRA and CDR2 YSYEKL. The CDR3 spans 14 residues. The chain's CDR3 is CASSQTGYTSPLHF. The DNA for the CDR3 is TGCGCCAGCAGCCAAACAGGGTATACTTCACCCCTCCACTTT.

The sample holds a few counts of this clonotype. The V gene is TRBV20-1, the J gene TRBJ1-5; TRBD1 matches at 9 bases. Trimming at V came to 2 bases and at J to 3 bases, leaving 8 bases not matched to a gene. The germline gives CDR1 DFQATT, CDR2 SNEGSKA (reference sequence). The CDR3 runs to 16 residues. Written as DNA, the CDR3 is TGCAGTGCTAGACCCCCCGGGACAGGGACCAATCAGCCCCAGCATTTT. It codes for CSARPPGTGTNQPQHF.

This clonotype appeared many times. The chain is built from TRBV14 and TRBJ2-1; maybe TRBD2 (7 bases). Trimming shortened V by 4 bases and J by 2 bases, and 15 bases separated the two germline ends. The CDR3 has 16 residues. Germline V gene lookup returns CDR1 SGHDN and CDR2 FVKESK. As DNA, the CDR3 is TGTGCCAGCAGCCGACGTGGGGGGGGGCCCTACAATGAGCAGTTCTTC. Translation: CASSRRGGGPYNEQFF.

This clonotype was seen more than once but under ten times. The chain combines TRBV20-1 with TRBJ2-7; 7 bases fit TRBD1. The V gene's germline CDR1 is DFQATT and CDR2 SNEGSKA (reference sequence). J lost 3 bases, V lost 0 bases, and 5 bases had no gene match. The CDR3 spans 14 residues. The CDR3 is CSARDTGTDYEQYF. CDR3 coding DNA: TGCAGTGCTAGAGATACCGGGACAGACTACGAGCAGTACTTC.

About this clonotype itself: With a much larger clone just one base away, this may be a read error. The chain employs TRBV19 and TRBJ1-1; D unclear. CDR1 is LNHDA, CDR2 SQIVND, per germline (reference sequence). Trimming shortened V by 11 bases and J by 5 bases, and 15 bases separated the two germline ends. CDR3 length equals 12 residues. CDR3 DNA sequence: TGTGCCTGCCCCGGCGGGCTGACTGAAGCTTTCTTT. Its translation is CACPGGLTEAFF.

This clonotype is medium-sized (0.01 to 0.1%). CDR3 sequence (DNA): TGTGCCAGCAGTCCTTCCGGGACCAATGAGCAGTTCTTC. Protein sequence: CASSPSGTNEQFF. The V gene is TRBV7-9, the J gene TRBJ2-1; either TRBD1 or TRBD2 may fit D (5 bases each). The CDR3 extends over 13 amino acids. CDR1 is SEHNR, CDR2 FQNEAQ, per germline (reference sequence). V lost 6 bases, J lost 6 bases, and 12 bases lay in between.

The sample holds a few counts of this clonotype. V usage is TRBV12-3 or TRBV12-4 and J usage is TRBJ2-3, with D tentatively TRBD1 (6 bases). The CDR3 extends over 14 amino acids. V lost 11 bases, J lost 2 bases, and 17 bases lay in between. CDR3 DNA sequence: TGTGCCGGCACCCCGGGACAAGTCACAGATACGCAGTATTTT. Translating it yields CAGTPGQVTDTQYF.

The table lists this clonotype with many counts. CDR3 loop: CASSRQEGYEQYF. The CDR3, as DNA: TGTGCCAGCAGCCGACAGGAGGGATACGAGCAGTACTTC. This chain uses TRBV13 with TRBJ2-7, with D possibly being TRBD1 or TRBD2 (6 bases each). Trimming took 5 bases from V and 4 from J, leaving 12 bases between them. Germline loops: CDR1 PRHDT, CDR2 FYEKMQ (reference sequence). This CDR3 has 13 residues.

The table lists this clonotype with many counts. The gene calls are TRBV20-1 and TRBJ2-7; D possibly matches TRBD1 or TRBD2 (5 bases each). Germline values: CDR1 DFQATT, CDR2 SNEGSKA (reference sequence). CDR3 length: 12 residues. Trimming took 6 bases from V and 1 from J, leaving 10 bases between them. As DNA, the CDR3 is TGCAGTGCGCCGGGACGGTCCTACGAGCAGTACTTC. Protein sequence: CSAPGRSYEQYF.

CDR3 nucleotides: TGCGCCAGCAGTGAGTTCGGACAGGGACATCAGCCCCAGCATTTT. The encoded protein is CASSEFGQGHQPQHF. The V and J genes are TRBV10-2 and TRBJ1-5; 8 nucleotides agree with TRBD1. The germline V gene encodes CDR1 WSHSY and CDR2 SAAADI. Trimming took 1 base from V and 5 from J; bases not matched to a gene: 4. CDR3 length equals 15 residues.

This clonotype was observed at least ten times. The chain is built from TRBV15 and TRBJ1-5, with TRBD1 matching 8 bases. The CDR3 has 17 amino acids. V was clipped by 5 bases and J by 0 bases; unmatched bases: 9. Looked up from germline, CDR1 is LNHNV and CDR2 is YYDKDF (reference sequence). CDR3 sequence reads: CATSGNYRGISNQPQHF. CDR3 nucleotide sequence: TGTGCCACCAGCGGAAATTACAGGGGGATTAGCAATCAGCCCCAGCATTTT. The full variable domain, in which reference TRBV15 and TRBJ1-5 provide the parts outside the CDR3, is DAMVIQNPRYQVTQFGKPVTLSCSQTLNHNVMYWYQQKSSQAPKLLFHYYDKDFNNEADTPDNFQSRRPNTSFCFLDIRSPGLGDTAMYLCATSGNYRGISNQPQHFGDGTRLSIL.

The gene calls are TRBV5-5 and TRBJ2-3, with D possibly being TRBD1 (5 bases). Trimming left V 1 base short and J 0 bases short, with 12 bases between. The CDR3 sequence is 16 residues long. Germline V gene sequence: CDR1 SGHKS, CDR2 YYEKEE (reference sequence). CDR3 region: CASSLRIGASTDTQYF. DNA of the CDR3: TGTGCCAGCAGCTTGAGGATAGGGGCTAGCACAGATACGCAGTATTTT.

The sample holds a few counts of this clonotype. This chain uses TRBV5-4 with TRBJ2-7, with D perhaps assigned TRBD1 or TRBD2 (5 bases each). Germline CDR1 and CDR2: SGHNT and YYREEE (reference sequence). This CDR3 is 14 amino acids long. The ends were cut back, 4 bases at V and 2 bases at J, with 13 bases in the middle. The DNA of the CDR3 is TGTGCCAGCAGCCCCGGGGCAGCCCCCTACGAGCAGTACTTC. Protein sequence: CASSPGAAPYEQYF.

J is TRBJ1-5 and V is TRBV6-5, with D perhaps TRBD1 (6 bases). Germline V gives CDR1 MNHEY, CDR2 SVGAGI. The CDR3 is 14 residues long. V lost 5 bases, J lost 2 bases, and 10 bases lay in between. CDR3 bases: TGTGCCAGCAGTCAGGGGAAGGGCAATCAGCCCCAGCATTTT. Its protein is CASSQGKGNQPQHF.

In this sample, this clonotype turned up a few times. A much larger clone lies a single base off, so this may be a read error. The chain recombines TRBV6-5 with TRBJ1-2; D unclear. The CDR3 loop spans 14 amino acids. The V gene's germline CDR1 is MNHEY and CDR2 SVGAGI. The CDR3 sequence is CASSLRETNYSYTF. In nucleotides, the CDR3 is TGTGCCAGCAGTTTAAGAGAAACTAACTATAGCTACACCTTC.

On this clonotype itself: Possible read error: a much larger clone is one base away. The chain links TRBV29-1 to TRBJ1-3; D gene ambiguous. V was shortened by 8 bases and J by 0 bases, with 8 bases between the two germline ends. The CDR3 length is 12 residues. Germline V gene lookup returns CDR1 SQVTM and CDR2 ANQGSEA. CDR3 in amino acids: CSTKSSGNTIYF. DNA of the CDR3: TGCAGCACCAAGAGCTCTGGAAACACCATATATTTT.

This chain uses TRBV4-1 with TRBJ2-7; D uncertain. Trimming pared 0 bases from V and 2 bases from J, leaving 8 bases between. Germline CDR1 is MGHRA and CDR2 is YSYEKL. CDR3 size: 14 residues. CDR3 sequence reads: CASSQELVAYEQYF. In nucleotides, the CDR3 is TGCGCCAGCAGCCAAGAGCTAGTAGCCTACGAGCAGTACTTC.